The table lists the clone carrying this T cell receptor (beta chain) with many counts. Germline V lookup: CDR1 MDHEN, CDR2 SYDVKM. Deletions cut 7 bases from V and 0 bases from J, with 7 bases between. The CDR3 is 13 amino acids. The data belong to a study of T cells in Graves' hyperthyroidism and ophthalmopathy. Using RNA transcripts as the source, TCR beta CDR3 regions were amplified. The TCR CDR3 was amplified in a first-round RT-PCR using the HTBI primer set. TCRdb ran MiXCR on the multiplex PCR reads and lists one entry per CDR3 protein. The repertoire holds around 620,000 distinct CDR3 sequences, with roughly 17% as singletons.

The rearrangement uses TRBV28 and TRBJ1-3; no clear D. The receptor comes from a woman younger than 45 with Graves' hyperthyroidism. Sequenced material: blood. The DNA of the CDR3 is TGTGCCAGCACCTTTAACTCTGGAAACACCATATATTTT. Its protein product is CASTFNSGNTIYF.